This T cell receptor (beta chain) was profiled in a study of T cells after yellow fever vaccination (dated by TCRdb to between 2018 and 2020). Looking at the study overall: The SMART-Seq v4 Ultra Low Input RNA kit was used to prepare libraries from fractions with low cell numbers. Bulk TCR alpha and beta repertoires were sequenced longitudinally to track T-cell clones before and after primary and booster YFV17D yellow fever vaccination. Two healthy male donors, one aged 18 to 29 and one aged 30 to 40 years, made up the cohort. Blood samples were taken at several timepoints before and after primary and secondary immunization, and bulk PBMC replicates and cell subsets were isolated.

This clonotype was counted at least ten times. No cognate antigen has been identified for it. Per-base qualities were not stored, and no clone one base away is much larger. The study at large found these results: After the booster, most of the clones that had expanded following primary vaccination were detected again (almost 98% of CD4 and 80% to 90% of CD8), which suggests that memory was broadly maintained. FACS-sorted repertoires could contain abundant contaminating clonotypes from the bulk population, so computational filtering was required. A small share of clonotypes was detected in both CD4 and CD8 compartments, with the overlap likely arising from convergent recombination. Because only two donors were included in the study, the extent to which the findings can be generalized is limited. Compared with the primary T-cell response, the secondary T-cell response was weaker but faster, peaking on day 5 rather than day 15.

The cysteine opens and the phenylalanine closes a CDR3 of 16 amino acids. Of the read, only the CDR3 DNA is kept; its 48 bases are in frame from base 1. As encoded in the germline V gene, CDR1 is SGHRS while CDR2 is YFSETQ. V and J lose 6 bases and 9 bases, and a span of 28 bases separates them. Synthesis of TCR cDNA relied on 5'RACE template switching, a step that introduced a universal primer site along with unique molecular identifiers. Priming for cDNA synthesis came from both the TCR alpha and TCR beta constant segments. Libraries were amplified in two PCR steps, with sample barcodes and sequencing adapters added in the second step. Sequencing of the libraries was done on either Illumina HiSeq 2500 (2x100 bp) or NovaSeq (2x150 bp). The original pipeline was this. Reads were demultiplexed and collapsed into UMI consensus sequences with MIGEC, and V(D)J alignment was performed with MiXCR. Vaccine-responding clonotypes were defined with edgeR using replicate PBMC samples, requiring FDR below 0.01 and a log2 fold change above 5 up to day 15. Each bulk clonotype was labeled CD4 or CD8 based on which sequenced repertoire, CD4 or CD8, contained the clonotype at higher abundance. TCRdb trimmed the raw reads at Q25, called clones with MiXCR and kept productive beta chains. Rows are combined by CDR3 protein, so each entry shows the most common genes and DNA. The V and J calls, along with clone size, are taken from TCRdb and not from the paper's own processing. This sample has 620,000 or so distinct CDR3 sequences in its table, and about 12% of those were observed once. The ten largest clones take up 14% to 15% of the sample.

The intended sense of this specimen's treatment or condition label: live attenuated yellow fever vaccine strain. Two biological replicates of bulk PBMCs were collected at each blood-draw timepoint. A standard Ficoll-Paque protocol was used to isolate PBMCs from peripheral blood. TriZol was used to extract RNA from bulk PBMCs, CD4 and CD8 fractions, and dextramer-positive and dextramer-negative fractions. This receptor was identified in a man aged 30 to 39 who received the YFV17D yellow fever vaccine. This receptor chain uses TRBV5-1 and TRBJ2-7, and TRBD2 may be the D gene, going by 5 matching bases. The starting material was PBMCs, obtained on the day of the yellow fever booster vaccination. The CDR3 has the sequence CASTPSTSGSKEAQYF. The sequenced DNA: TGCGCCAGCACCCCTTCGACAAGCGGAAGTAAGGAGGCGCAGTACTTC.